The T cell receptor beta chain described here comes from a study of beta chain features in type 1 diabetes. Every isolated RNA sample was fully reverse transcribed, so sequencing captured expressed TCRB transcripts. TCRdb keeps only in-frame clones here, not all; method: immunoSEQ multiplex PCR. Of hundreds of thousands of clones in the sample, approximately 30% were seen once. Points from the study as a whole: Fewer junction insertions and more nucleotide deletions appeared in type 1 diabetes patients.

This clone was counted only a few times. The antigen remains unidentified. The V gene lost 5 bases and the J gene lost 4 bases, with 5 bases spanning the gap. The CDR3 totals 11 residues. Per the germline V gene, CDR1 is SNHLY and CDR2 is FYNNEI. The sample was naive CD4+ T cells from blood. The receptor was isolated from a man aged 18 to 30 in good health. This chain connects TRBV2 to TRBJ1-2; no clear D gene. This chain's CDR3 is CASSTGYGYTF. CDR3 nucleotide sequence: TGTGCCAGCAGTACCGGCTATGGCTACACCTTC. The variable domain in full, with the rest retrieved from reference TRBV2 and TRBJ1-2, is EPEVTQTPSHQVTQMGQEVILRCVPISNHLYFYWYRQILGQKVEFLVSFYNNEISEKSEIFDDQFSVERPDGSNFTLKIRSTKLEDSAMYFCASSTGYGYTFGSGTRLTVV.